This T cell receptor beta chain was documented in a study of blood T cell repertoires in COVID-19. In the study overall: The samples span acute and convalescent COVID-19 from the United States, Italy and Spain. Nucleic acid was either cDNA or gDNA, and it came from T cells, B-cell-depleted T cells, or PBMCs.

Germline CDR1 and CDR2: GTSNPN and SVGIG (reference sequence). Trimming shortened V by 5 bases and J by 1 base, and 7 bases separated the two germline ends. There are 12 residues in the CDR3. Source study methods: Cell counts per sample came from amplifying reference gene primers. This table comes from immunoSEQ multiplex PCR, and its TCRdb copy is limited to in-frame clones, with some not included. D and trimming were read from the DNA, whereas the V and J calls and clone size are those reported in that table. The sample holds roughly 300,000 clones, 89% seen once. This chain links TRBV30 with TRBJ2-3; weak D call: TRBD1 (5 bases). Sequenced: peripheral blood. This clonotype originated in a man between 18 and 35 years old who had recovered from COVID-19. Here the CDR3 DNA reads TGTGCCTGGCCGACAGGCACAGATACGCAGTATTTT. It specifies CAWPTGTDTQYF.